This T cell receptor (beta chain) is drawn from a study of shared clonotypes between healthy human individuals. As for the study in general: Participating donors consisted of a couple of women and a few men aged 18 to 49. The study, taken as a whole, reports: Estimated richness was generally greater in naive than memory subsets. Limitation of the genetic and exposure-history diversity represented came from the few donors. All-four-donor shared clonotypes had higher generation probabilities than non-shared clonotypes did.

Comment on this clone: The antigen remains undetermined.

The V and J ends lost 3 bases and 6 bases, in that order; junction bases with no gene match: 2. CDR3 length equals 15 residues. Germline CDR1 reads SGHTA; CDR2 reads FQGTGA. The data were produced by immunoSEQ multiplex PCR, yet TCRdb's version contains in-frame clones alone and is incomplete. The sample shows over 700,000 clones, around 77% of them seen only once. The V and J genes are TRBV7-3 and TRBJ2-4; 13 bases fit TRBD2. This clonotype originated in a woman in her 30s in good health. Sequences were obtained from memory CD4+ T cells sorted from blood. The subset: CD45RA-negative fraction. CDR3 amino acids: CASSFRTSGGNIQYF. The CDR3 DNA follows: TGTGCCAGCAGCTTTCGGACTAGCGGGGGAAACATTCAGTACTTC.